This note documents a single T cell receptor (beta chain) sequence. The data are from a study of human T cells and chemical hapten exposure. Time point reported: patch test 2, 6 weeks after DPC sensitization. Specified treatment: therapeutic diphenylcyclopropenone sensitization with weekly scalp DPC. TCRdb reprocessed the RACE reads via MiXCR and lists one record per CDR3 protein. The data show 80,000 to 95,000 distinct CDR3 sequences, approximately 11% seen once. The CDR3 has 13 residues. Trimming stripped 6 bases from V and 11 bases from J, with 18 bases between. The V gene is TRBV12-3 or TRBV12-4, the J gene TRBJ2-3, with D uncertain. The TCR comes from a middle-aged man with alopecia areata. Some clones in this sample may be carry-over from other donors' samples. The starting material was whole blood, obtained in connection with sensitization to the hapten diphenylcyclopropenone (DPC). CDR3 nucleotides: TGTGCCAGCAGCCTAGGAACGGCTAACGAGCAGTATTTT. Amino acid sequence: CASSLGTANEQYF.